This TCR beta chain was sequenced during a study of T cell responses to AZD1222 COVID-19 vaccine. Study results and limitations: Sampling captured repertoires only after the peak T cell response. The study found vaccine-associated CD4 TCRs spanning spike, dominant at 160-218 and 743-854. Donors were chiefly white British, with a greater number of females, and clonal diversity was perhaps underestimated.

Only in-frame clones appear in the TCRdb table, and some are missing; sequencing was by immunoSEQ multiplex PCR. The table has about 110,000 clones, around 84% seen once. Notes on this clone: Its antigen remains unidentified.

With 3 bases removed from V and 8 bases from J, the gap between germline ends came to 11 bases. The V gene's germline CDR1 is SGHRS and CDR2 YFSETQ. CDR3 size: 13 residues. The gene calls are TRBV5-1 and TRBJ1-4; the D gene is possibly TRBD1 (5 bases). The clonotype comes from an adult in good health. This specimen was peripheral blood, taken on day 0 of AZD1222 vaccination. The CDR3 sequence is CASSSDRREKLFF. CDR3 DNA sequence: TGCGCCAGCAGCTCTGACAGACGCGAAAAACTGTTTTTT.